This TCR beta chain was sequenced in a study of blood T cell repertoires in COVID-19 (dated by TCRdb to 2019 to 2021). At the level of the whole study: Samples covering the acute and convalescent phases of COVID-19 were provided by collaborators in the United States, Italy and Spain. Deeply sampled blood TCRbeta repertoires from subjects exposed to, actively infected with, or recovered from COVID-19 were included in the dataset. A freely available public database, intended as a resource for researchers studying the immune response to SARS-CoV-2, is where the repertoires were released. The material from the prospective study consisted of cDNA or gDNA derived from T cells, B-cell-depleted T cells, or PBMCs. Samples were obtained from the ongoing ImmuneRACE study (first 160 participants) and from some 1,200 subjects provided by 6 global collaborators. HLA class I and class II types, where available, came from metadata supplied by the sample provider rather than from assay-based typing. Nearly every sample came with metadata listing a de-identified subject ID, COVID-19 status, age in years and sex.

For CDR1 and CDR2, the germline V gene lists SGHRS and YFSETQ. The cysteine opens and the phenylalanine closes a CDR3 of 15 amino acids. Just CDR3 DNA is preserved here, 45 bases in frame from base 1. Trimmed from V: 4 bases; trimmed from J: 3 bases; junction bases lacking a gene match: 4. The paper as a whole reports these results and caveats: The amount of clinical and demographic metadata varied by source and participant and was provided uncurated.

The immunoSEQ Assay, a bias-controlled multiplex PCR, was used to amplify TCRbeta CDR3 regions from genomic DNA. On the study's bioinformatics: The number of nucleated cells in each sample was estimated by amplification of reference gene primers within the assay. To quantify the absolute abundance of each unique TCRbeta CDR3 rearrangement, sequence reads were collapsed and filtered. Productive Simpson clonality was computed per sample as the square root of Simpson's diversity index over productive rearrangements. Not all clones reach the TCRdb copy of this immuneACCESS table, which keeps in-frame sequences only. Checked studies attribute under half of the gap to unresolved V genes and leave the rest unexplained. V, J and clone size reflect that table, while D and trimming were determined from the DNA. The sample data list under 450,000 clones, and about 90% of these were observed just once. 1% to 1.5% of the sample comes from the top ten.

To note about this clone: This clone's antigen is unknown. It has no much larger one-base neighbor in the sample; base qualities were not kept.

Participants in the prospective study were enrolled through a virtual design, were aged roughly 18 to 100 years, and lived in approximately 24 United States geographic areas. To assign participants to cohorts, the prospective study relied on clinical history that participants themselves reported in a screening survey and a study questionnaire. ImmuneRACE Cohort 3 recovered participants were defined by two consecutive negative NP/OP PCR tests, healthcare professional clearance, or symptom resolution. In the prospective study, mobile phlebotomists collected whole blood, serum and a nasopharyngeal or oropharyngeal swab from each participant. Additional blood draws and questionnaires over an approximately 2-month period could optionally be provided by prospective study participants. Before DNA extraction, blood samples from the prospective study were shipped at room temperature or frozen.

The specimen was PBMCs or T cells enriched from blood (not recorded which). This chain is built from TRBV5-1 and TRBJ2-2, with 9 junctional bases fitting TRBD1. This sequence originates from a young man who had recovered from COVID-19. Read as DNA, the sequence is TGCGCCAGCAGCGTGGGACAGGGCCACACCGGGGAGCTGTTTTTT. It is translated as CASSVGQGHTGELFF.